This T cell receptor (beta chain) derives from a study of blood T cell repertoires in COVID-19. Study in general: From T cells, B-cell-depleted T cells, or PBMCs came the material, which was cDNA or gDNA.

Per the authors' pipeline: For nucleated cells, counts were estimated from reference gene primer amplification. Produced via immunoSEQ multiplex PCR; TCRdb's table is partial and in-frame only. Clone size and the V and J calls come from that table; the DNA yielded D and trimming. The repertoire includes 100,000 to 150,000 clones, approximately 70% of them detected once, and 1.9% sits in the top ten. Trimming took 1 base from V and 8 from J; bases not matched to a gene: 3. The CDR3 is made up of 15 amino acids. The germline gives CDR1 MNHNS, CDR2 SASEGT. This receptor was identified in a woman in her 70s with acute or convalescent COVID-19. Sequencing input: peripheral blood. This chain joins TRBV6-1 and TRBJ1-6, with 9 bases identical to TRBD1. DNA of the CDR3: TGTGCCAGCAGTGAAGTTGACAGGGGGTATTCACCCCTCCACTTT. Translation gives CASSEVDRGYSPLHF.